The clone carrying this T cell receptor (beta chain) occurred a few times. Its matching antigen is unknown. Time point noted: persistent/refractory GD, antithyroid drugs over 5 years with positive TRAb. The authors made the TCR library using RNA they extracted from PBMCs. The patients were drawn from one endocrinology department in Xi'an, China. This sample was included in a study of regulatory T cells in long-lasting Graves disease. Broader study findings: Persistent patients shared 2,700 or so public clonotypes among themselves. Newly diagnosed patients shared fewer, at about a thousand. Newly diagnosed disease favored TRBV20-1 and TRBJ2-1 over persistent disease.

The germline V gene has CDR1 DFQATT and CDR2 SNEGSKA (reference sequence). The CDR3 runs to 16 residues. With 3 bases clipped from V and 7 bases from J, the junction kept 14 bases outside the gene matches. With iRepertoire HTBI primers and Arm-PCR of CDR3 regions, TCR beta libraries were built. MiXCR, run by TCRdb on the multiplex PCR reads, gives a single entry per CDR3 protein. The table includes a few hundred thousand distinct CDR3 sequences, 20% to 25% detected once. The rearrangement joins TRBV20-1 to TRBJ2-5, with 10 nucleotides matching TRBD2. The source material was peripheral blood mononuclear cells (PBMCs), sampled when the disease was refractory, from a patient treated with antithyroid drugs. The sequence was collected from a female donor with Graves disease. For the CDR3, the DNA is TGCAGTGCTAGCCGATCCGGGACTAGCGTGCTTCGGACCCAGTACTTC. Protein product: CSASRSGTSVLRTQYF.